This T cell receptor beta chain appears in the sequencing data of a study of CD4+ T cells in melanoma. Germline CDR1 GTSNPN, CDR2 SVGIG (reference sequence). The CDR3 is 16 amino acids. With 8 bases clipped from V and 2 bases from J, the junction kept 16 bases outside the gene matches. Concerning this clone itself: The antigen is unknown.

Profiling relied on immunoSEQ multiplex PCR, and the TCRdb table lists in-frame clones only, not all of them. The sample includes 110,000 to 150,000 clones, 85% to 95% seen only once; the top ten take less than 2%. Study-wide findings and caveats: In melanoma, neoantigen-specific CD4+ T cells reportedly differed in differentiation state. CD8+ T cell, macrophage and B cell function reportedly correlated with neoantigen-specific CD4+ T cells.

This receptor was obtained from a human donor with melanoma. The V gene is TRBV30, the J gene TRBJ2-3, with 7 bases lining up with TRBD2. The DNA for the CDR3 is TGTGCCGTATGGGAGGGGCGTAGGGGCACCACAGATACGCAGTATTTT. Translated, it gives CAVWEGRRGTTDTQYF.